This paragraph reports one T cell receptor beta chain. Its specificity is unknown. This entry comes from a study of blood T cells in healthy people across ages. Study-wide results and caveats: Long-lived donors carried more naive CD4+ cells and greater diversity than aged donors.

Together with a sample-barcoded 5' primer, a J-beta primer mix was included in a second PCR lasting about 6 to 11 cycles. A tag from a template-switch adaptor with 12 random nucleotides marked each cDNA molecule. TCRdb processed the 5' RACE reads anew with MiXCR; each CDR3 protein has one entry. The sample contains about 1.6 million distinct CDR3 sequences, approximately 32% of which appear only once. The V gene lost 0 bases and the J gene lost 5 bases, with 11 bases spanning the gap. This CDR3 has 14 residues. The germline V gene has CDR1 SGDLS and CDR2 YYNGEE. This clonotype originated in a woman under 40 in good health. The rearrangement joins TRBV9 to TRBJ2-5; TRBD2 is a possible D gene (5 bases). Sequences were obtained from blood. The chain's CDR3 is CASSVGSRRETQYF. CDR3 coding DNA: TGTGCCAGCAGCGTAGGCTCGAGGAGGGAGACCCAGTACTTC.